This entry describes one T cell receptor beta chain. Its antigen is currently unknown. The primer mix had 60 Vbeta and 13 Jbeta primers. The data were produced by immunoSEQ multiplex PCR, yet TCRdb's version contains in-frame clones alone and is incomplete. The sample yields 150,000 to 200,000 clones, 75% to 85% seen once. The CDR3 sequence is 13 residues long. Germline-derived CDR1 and CDR2 are SGHRS and YFSETQ. Trimming removed 6 bases at V and 5 bases at J, with 14 bases between. These data belong to a study of cytomegalovirus exposure and HLA in healthy donors. Study-level background: In a previous analysis, approximately 110 million unique TCR beta sequences were found from approximately 180 million T cells. Genetic ancestry analysis placed about 84% of the roughly 400 donors that were genotyped in the Caucasian-associated cluster.

Findings of the study overall: Three CMV-associated chains proved CMV antigen-specific in vitro. Trimming of TCR beta V- and J-genes showed a link, identified in a later analysis, to a missense DCLRE1C variant.

The sequenced sample consisted of PBMCs. This rearrangement joins TRBV5-1 to TRBJ2-5, with TRBD1 as a possible D gene (5 bases). The TCR sequence derives from a man over 45 in good health and CMV-seropositive. The CDR3 is CASTLGASETQYF. DNA for the CDR3: TGCGCCAGCACGCTTGGGGCATCGGAGACCCAGTACTTC.